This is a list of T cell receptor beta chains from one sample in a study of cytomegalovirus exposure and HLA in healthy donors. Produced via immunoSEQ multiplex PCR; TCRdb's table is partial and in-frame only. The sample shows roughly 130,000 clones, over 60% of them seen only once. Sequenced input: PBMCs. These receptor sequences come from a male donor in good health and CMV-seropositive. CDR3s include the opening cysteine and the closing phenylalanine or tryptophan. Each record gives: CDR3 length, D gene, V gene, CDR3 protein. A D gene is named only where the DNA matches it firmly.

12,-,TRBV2,CATTNSNQPQHF
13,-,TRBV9,CASSVVAGVEAFF
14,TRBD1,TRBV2,CASSRDSSLTEQYF
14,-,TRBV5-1,CASSLGLENEKLFF
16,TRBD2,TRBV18,CASSPPGTSGYNEQFF
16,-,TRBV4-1,CASSPTWRDRGDTQYF
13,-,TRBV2,CASRRGGNYGYTF
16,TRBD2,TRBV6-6,CASSSRRGRAHNEQFF
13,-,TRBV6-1,CASSNMKSNEQFF
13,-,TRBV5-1,CASSPRVENEQFF
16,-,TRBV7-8,CASSLAYLDGAYGYTF
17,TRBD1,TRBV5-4,CASSLATGGNYNSPLHF
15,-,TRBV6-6,CASSYPPGVGTEAFF
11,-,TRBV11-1,CASSVAYEQYF
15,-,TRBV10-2,CASSDGVTSGNTIYF
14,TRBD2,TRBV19,CASSFGTSGYEQYF
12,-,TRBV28,CASTGLGEVLFF
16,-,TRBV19,CASSPGPRAYNSPLHF
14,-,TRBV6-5,CASSYSLASSEQYF
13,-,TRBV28,CASSVWGVYEQYF
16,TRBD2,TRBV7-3,CASSDGLAGEQETQYF
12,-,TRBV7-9,CASSPLVTEAFF
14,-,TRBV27,CASSLSQGLTEAFF
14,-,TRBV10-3,CAISEGGGGYGYTF
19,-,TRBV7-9,CASSNRGGGRVRGNTEAFF
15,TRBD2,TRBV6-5,CASRKGTSDYYEQYF
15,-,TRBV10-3,CAISPEGAYNSPLHF
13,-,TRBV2,CASSELQGYGYTF
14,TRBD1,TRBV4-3,CASSQGQGDEKLFF
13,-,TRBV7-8,CASSPRVPRPQHF
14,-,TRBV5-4,CASSLQSGQYEQYF
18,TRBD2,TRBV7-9,CASIPELAGAGWGETQYF
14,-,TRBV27,CASSLGGFSYGYTF
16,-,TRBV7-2,CASSLRALSNTGELFF
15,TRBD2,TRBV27,CASSRSGTSVLEQYF
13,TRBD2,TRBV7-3,CATALAPGYEQYF
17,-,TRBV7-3,CASSLMPPGADGNTIYF
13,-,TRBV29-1,CSGREGERTEAFF
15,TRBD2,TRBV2,CASSGTSGAGVEQFF
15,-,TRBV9,CASSVGGVGGYEQYF
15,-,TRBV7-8,CASSLNRTPISPLHF
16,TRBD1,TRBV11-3,CASSLGPGQPDNEQYF
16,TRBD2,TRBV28,CASSSLAGGPINEQFF
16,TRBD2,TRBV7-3,CASSLNPGGPSKTQYF
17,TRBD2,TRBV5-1,CASSHGGGLAVTDTQYF
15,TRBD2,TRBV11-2,CASSPTSGSRDEQFF
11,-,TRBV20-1,CSAGQYNEQFF
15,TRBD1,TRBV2,CASSAQGQPQETQYF
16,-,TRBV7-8,CASSLEGQFLNTEAFF
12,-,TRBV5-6,CASSLAPYEQYF
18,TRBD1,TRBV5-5,CASSQGQGAPNLNQPQHF
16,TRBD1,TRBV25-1,CASSDPRQGAGTEAFF
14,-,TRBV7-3,CASSLGGGTGELFF
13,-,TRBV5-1,CASSSDGGLGYTF
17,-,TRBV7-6,CASSLEQEGYGTDTQYF
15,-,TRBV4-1,CASSQGWGGNQPQHF
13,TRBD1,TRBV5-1,CASSLTGEGELFF